Listed below are T cell receptor beta chains from one sample, sequenced in a study of cytomegalovirus exposure and HLA in healthy donors. This table comes from immunoSEQ multiplex PCR, and its TCRdb copy is limited to in-frame clones, with some not included. The data hold 130,000 to 150,000 clones, with around 80% observed a single time. The sequenced sample was PBMCs. All receptors come from a man under 40 in good health and CMV-seronegative. Each CDR3 is given without its conserved first and last residue. The listing skips clone size in some rows; elsewhere it reads once, few, many or a size class.

cdr3_length,v_call,clone_size,j_call,cdr3_aa
10,TRBV6-1,few,TRBJ1-5,ASRGGNQPQH
12,TRBV5-1,.,TRBJ2-2,ASSPLAGSGELF
11,TRBV5-1,many,TRBJ1-1,ASSLQIGTEAF
13,TRBV5-1,.,TRBJ1-6,ASSLAQIALSPLH
13,TRBV28,.,TRBJ1-1,ASRGQGVGDTEAF
14,TRBV6-5,.,TRBJ2-3,ASSLRADLRTDTQY
12,TRBV6-5,.,TRBJ1-1,ASSLRGMNTEAF
12,TRBV7-9,once,TRBJ2-7,ASSSDRQPYEQY
13,TRBV18,.,TRBJ1-4,ASSFSGTDLVKLF
12,TRBV5-1,.,TRBJ2-3,ASSLRGQVDTQY
13,TRBV10-3,.,TRBJ2-7,AIRPGQGDVYEQY
14,TRBV5-1,.,TRBJ1-1,ASSLGSQGLNTEAF
11,TRBV28,.,TRBJ1-5,ASFDRDNQPQH
13,TRBV5-1,.,TRBJ2-2,ASSVTTVFTGELF
13,TRBV6-6,once,TRBJ1-6,ASSYRQGYNSPLH
15,TRBV10-3,.,TRBJ2-7,AISEGELAGNSYEQY
15,TRBV5-1,.,TRBJ2-3,ASSVGRQTTSTDTQY
13,TRBV4-1,.,TRBJ1-1,ASSLQQGENTEAF
11,TRBV7-3,.,TRBJ1-2,ASSQINGGGYT
12,TRBV10-2,.,TRBJ1-2,ASSESRQGYGYT
10,TRBV10-3,few,TRBJ2-5,AIAGNQETQY
14,TRBV6-4,once,TRBJ1-4,ARGKRYRGEVEKLF
13,TRBV4-1,.,TRBJ2-1,ASSQGPSGGYEQF
11,TRBV30,.,TRBJ2-1,AWSVGGYNEQF
11,TRBV29-1,.,TRBJ2-1,SVQGANYNEQF
17,TRBV5-1,.,TRBJ2-2,ASSKARLAGGPGTGELF
11,TRBV7-9,.,TRBJ1-2,ASSLVGARGYT
12,TRBV5-4,once,TRBJ1-2,ASSLGQEDYGYT
11,TRBV18,once,TRBJ1-2,ASSPRESYGYT
13,TRBV7-9,.,TRBJ2-7,ASSPGLAARNEQY
14,TRBV6-6,few,TRBJ1-3,ASIHGAKSSGNTIY
12,TRBV5-1,.,TRBJ2-7,ASSLPGQGYEQY
16,TRBV10-3,.,TRBJ2-1,AISEHSGGSRAYNEQF
10,TRBV28,few,TRBJ2-7,ASSRTGIEQY